This TCR beta chain was profiled in a study of graft-versus-host responses after intestinal transplantation. Points from the study as a whole: Peak circulating GvH clone levels tracked with early post-transplant HvG declines. Where graft-donor T cell macrochimerism was present, patients had high graft-versus-host to host-versus-graft clonal ratios in allografts.

The protocol was immunoSEQ multiplex PCR, while the TCRdb copy is restricted to in-frame clones and leaves out a portion. The table lists 25,000 to 35,000 clones, 70% to 90% of them singletons. This CDR3 has 18 residues. The germline CDR1 and CDR2 sequences are MGHRA and YSYEKL. The V and J ends lost 0 bases and 2 bases respectively, with 17 bases between them. As to this clone: Its antigen remains unidentified.

The clonotype originates from a human patient who received an intestinal transplant, so some T cells may come from the graft donor. The sample in question was PBMCs, obtained around 62 weeks after intestinal transplantation. This sequence joins TRBV4-1 and TRBJ2-4, with D possibly called TRBD1 or TRBD2 (7 bases each). The CDR3 DNA is TGCGCCAGCAGCCAAGACGGGGGGAACAGGGGAACCAAAAACATTCAGTACTTC. Its translation: CASSQDGGNRGTKNIQYF.